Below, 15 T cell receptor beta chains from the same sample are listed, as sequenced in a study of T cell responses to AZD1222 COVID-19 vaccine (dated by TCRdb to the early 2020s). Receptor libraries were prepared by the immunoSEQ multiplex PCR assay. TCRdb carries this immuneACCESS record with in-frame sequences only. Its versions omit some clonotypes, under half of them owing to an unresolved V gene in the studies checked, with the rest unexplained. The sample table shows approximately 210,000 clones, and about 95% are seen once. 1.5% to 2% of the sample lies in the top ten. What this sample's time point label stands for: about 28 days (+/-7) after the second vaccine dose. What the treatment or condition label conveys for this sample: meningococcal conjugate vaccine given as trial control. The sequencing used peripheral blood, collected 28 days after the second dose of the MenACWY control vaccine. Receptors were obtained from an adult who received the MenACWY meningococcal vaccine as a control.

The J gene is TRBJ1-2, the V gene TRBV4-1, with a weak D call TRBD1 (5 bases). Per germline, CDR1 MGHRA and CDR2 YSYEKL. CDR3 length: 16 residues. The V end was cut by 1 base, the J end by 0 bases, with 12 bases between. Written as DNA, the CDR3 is TGCGCCAGCAGCCAAGTAGCAGGGACTACTAACTATGGCTACACCTTC. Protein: CASSQVAGTTNYGYTF.

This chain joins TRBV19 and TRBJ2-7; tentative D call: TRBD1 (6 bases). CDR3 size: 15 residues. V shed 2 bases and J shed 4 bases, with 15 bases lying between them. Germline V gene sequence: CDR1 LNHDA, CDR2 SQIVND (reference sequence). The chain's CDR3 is CASSIHRDTSYEQYF. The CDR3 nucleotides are TGTGCCAGTAGTATACACCGGGACACTTCTTACGAGCAGTACTTC.

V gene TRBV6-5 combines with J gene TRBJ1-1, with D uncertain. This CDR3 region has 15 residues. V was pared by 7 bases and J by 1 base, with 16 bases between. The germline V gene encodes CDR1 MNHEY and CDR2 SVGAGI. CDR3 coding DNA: TGTGCCAGCACCACGCGATGGGGAGGGAACACTGAAGCTTTCTTT. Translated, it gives CASTTRWGGNTEAFF.

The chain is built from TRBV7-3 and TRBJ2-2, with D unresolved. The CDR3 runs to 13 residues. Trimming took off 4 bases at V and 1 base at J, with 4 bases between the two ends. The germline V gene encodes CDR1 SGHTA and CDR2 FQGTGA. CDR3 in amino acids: CASSYQNTGELFF. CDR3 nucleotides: TGTGCCAGCAGCTACCAGAACACCGGGGAGCTGTTTTTT.

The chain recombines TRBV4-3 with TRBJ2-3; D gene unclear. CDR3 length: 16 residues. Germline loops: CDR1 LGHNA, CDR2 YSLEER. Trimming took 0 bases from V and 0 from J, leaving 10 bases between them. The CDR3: CASSQDRGISTDTQYF. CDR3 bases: TGCGCCAGCAGCCAAGATCGTGGGATCAGCACAGATACGCAGTATTTT.

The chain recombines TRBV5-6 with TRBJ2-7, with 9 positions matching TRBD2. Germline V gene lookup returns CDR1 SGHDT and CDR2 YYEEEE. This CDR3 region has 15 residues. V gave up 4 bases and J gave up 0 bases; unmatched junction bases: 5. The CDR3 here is CASSISGGSSYEQYF. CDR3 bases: TGTGCCAGCAGCATAAGCGGGGGGAGCTCCTACGAGCAGTACTTC.

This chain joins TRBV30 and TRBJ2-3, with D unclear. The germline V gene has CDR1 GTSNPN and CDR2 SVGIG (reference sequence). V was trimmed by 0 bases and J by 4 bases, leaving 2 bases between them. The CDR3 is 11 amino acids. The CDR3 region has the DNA TGTGCCTGGAGTGTCTCAGATACGCAGTATTTT. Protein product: CAWSVSDTQYF.

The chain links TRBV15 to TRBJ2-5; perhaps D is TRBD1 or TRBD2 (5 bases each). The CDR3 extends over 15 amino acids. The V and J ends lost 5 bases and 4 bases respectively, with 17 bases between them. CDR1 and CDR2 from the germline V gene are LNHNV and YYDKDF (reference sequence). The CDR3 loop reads CATSEGDPRGETQYF. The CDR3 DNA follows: TGTGCCACCAGCGAAGGGGACCCGAGAGGAGAGACCCAGTACTTC.

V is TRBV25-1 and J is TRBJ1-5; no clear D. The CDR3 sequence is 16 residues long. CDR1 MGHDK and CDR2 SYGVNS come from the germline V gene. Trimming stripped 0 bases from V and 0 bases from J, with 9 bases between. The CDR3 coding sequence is TGTGCCAGCAGTGAATATGGACTGGATAGCAATCAGCCCCAGCATTTT. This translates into CASSEYGLDSNQPQHF. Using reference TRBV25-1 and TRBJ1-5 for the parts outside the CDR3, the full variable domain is EADIYQTPRYLVIGTGKKITLECSQTMGHDKMYWYQQDPGMELHLIHYSYGVNSTEKGDLSSESTVSRIRTEHFPLTLESARPSHTSQYLCASSEYGLDSNQPQHFGDGTRLSIL.

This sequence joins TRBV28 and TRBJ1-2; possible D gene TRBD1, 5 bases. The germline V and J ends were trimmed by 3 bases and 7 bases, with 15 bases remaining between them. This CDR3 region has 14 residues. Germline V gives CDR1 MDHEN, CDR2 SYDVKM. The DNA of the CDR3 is TGTGCCAGCAGTTTCCCAGGGTTAATGGGTGGCTACACCTTC. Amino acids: CASSFPGLMGGYTF.

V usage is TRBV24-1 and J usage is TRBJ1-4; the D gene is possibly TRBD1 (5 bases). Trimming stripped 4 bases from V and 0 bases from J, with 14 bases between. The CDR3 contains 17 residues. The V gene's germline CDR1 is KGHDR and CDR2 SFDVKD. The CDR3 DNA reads TGTGCCACCAGTGAACCTCCGGGACTTCCAACTAATGAAAAACTGTTTTTT. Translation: CATSEPPGLPTNEKLFF.

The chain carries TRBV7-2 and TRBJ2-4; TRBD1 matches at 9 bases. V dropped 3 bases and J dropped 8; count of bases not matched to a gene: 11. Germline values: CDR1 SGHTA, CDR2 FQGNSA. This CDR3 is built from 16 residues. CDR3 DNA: TGTGCCAGCAGCTTGGGGGCGGGACAGGGTTTTCACATTCAGTACTTC. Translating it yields CASSLGAGQGFHIQYF.

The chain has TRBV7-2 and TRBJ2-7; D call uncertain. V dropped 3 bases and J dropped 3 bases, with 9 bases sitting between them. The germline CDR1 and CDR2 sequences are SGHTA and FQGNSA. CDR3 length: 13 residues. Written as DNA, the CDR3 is TGTGCCAGCAGCTTGCCCCAGAACTACGAGCAGTACTTC. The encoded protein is CASSLPQNYEQYF.

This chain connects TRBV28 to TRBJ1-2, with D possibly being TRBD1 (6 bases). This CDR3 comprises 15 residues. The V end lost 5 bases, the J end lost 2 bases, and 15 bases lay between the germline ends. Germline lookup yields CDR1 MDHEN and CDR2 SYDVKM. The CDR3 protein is CASSLPGTRNYGYTF. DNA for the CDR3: TGTGCCAGCAGTCTTCCAGGGACACGCAACTATGGCTACACCTTC.

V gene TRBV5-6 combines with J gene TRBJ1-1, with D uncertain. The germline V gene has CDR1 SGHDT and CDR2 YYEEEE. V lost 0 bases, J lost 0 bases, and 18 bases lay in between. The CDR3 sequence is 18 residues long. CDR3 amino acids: CASSLAGRVPTLNTEAFF. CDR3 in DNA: TGTGCCAGCAGCTTGGCCGGAAGGGTGCCTACGCTGAACACTGAAGCTTTCTTT.